This T cell receptor (beta chain) was observed in a study of post-analysis software for immune sequencing data. Overall study context: The courses of disease that were included comprised relapsing-remitting, secondary progressive and progressive-relapsing multiple sclerosis. Findings and limits, study-wide: The study found TRBV5-6, TRBV5-1 and TRBV20-1 among five or six TRBV segments more frequent in patients than controls. By F measure, strong co-clustering occurred among samples prepared in the same batch.

Unique molecular identifiers were carried by the TCR beta cDNA libraries. Approximately 500,000 cDNA molecules were recovered from an input of about 0.9 to 10 million T cells. From the PCR reads, TCRdb called clonotypes with MiXCR, one entry per CDR3 protein. The sample holds a few hundred thousand distinct CDR3 sequences; around a third are singletons and the top ten take roughly 6%. Germline loops: CDR1 SGHTA, CDR2 FQGNSA. The ends were cut back, 5 bases at V and 7 bases at J, with 15 bases in the middle. The CDR3 is 14 amino acids. This clonotype was picked up a small number of times. Its target is unknown.

The TCR originated in a girl under 18 with multiple sclerosis. Sequencing was performed on blood. The chain uses TRBV7-2 and TRBJ2-1; possible D gene TRBD2, 6 bases. The CDR3 reads CASSPSGVGNEQFF. The DNA for the CDR3 is TGTGCCAGCAGCCCATCGGGGGTAGGTAATGAGCAGTTCTTC. The full variable domain, in which reference TRBV7-2 and TRBJ2-1 provide the parts outside the CDR3, is GAGVSQSPSNKVTEKGKDVELRCDPISGHTALYWYRQSLGQGLEFLIYFQGNSAPDKSGLPSDRFSAERTGGSVSTLTIQRTQQEDSAVYLCASSPSGVGNEQFFGPGTRLTVL.